Below are 5 T cell receptor beta chains sequenced from a single sample in a study of blood T cell repertoires in COVID-19. Sequencing used immunoSEQ multiplex PCR; TCRdb keeps in-frame clones, though not all of them. The table has roughly 220,000 clones, 84% seen once. Sequencing was carried out using PBMCs or T cells enriched from blood (not recorded which). These receptors were obtained from a woman aged 40-49 years who had recovered from COVID-19.

This chain joins TRBV5-1 and TRBJ2-1; 11 nucleotides align to TRBD2. This CDR3 is built from 16 residues. V lost 1 base, J lost 0 bases, and 0 bases stayed unmatched. Germline lookup yields CDR1 SGHRS and CDR2 YFSETQ. CDR3 protein: CASSLTSGSSYNEQFF. The CDR3 nucleotides are TGCGCCAGCAGCTTGACTAGCGGGAGCTCCTACAATGAGCAGTTCTTC.

The rearrangement joins TRBV3-1 (or the pseudogene TRBV3-2) to TRBJ1-1, with TRBD1 as a possible D gene (5 bases). CDR1 and CDR2 (germline): LGHDT, YNNKEL (reference sequence). This CDR3 is built from 15 residues. Trimming shortened V by 4 bases and J by 1 base, and 13 bases separated the two germline ends. CDR3 residues: CASSPGQEKNTEAFF. The CDR3 region has the DNA TGTGCCAGCAGCCCCGGACAAGAAAAGAACACTGAAGCTTTCTTT.

The V gene is TRBV19, the J gene TRBJ1-1; D may be TRBD1 (5 bases). V shed 4 bases and J shed 1 base, with 13 bases lying between them. CDR1 and CDR2 from the germline V gene are LNHDA and SQIVND (reference sequence). The CDR3 has 15 amino acids. The CDR3 region is CASSRTRTPNTEAFF. CDR3 nucleotide sequence: TGTGCCAGTAGTAGGACCCGGACACCGAACACTGAAGCTTTCTTT. The full variable domain, with the rest looked up from reference TRBV19 and TRBJ1-1, is DGGITQSPKYLFRKEGQNVTLSCEQNLNHDAMYWYRQDPGQGLRLIYYSQIVNDFQKGDIAEGYSVSREKKESFPLTVTSAQKNPTAFYLCASSRTRTPNTEAFFGQGTRLTVV.

The table lists this clone with a count of one. This rearrangement joins TRBV19 to TRBJ1-2; 7 bases are shared with TRBD1. The germline gives CDR1 LNHDA, CDR2 SQIVND (reference sequence). This CDR3 spans 14 amino acids. Trimming removed 2 bases from V and 4 bases from J; junction bases left unmatched: 4. CDR3 DNA: TGTGCCAGTAGTATACAACAGGGGCCCTATGGCTACACCTTC. Translated, it gives CASSIQQGPYGYTF.

The V gene is TRBV7-2, the J gene TRBJ1-2, with 8 bases aligning to TRBD1. The germline gives CDR1 SGHTA, CDR2 FQGNSA. J was trimmed by 3 bases and V by 5 bases; bases with no gene match: 2. This CDR3 contains 13 residues. The CDR3 loop reads CASSKGQDYGYTF. The CDR3 bases are TGTGCCAGCAGCAAGGGACAGGACTATGGCTACACCTTC.